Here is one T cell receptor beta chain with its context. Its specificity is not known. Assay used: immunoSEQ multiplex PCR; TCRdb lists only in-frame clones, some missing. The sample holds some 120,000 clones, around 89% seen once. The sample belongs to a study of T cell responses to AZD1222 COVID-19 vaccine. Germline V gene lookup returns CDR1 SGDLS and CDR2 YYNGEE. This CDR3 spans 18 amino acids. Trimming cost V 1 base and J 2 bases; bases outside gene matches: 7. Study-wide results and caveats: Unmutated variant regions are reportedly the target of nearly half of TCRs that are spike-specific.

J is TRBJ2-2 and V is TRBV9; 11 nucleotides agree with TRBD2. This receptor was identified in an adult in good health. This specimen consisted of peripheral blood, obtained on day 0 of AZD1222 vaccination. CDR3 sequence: CASSVNSLAGGNTGELFF. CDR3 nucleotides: TGTGCCAGCAGCGTAAACTCTCTAGCGGGGGGAAACACCGGGGAGCTGTTTTTT.